The sequence of this T cell receptor (beta chain) was determined in a study of T cell changes during pregnancy in multiple sclerosis. Germline V gives CDR1 MNHNS, CDR2 SASEGT. The V gene lost 5 bases and the J gene lost 0 bases, with 12 bases spanning the gap. The CDR3 is made up of 15 amino acids. Method: immunoSEQ multiplex PCR; TCRdb's copy keeps in-frame clones and lacks some. The sample contains 90,000 or so clones, approximately 90% of which appear only once. The receptor's source is a female donor in good health, enrolled as a control in a pregnancy study. The sequences come from peripheral blood, collected in the first trimester of pregnancy. The chain recombines TRBV6-1 with TRBJ2-3; D may be TRBD2 (5 bases). The CDR3 DNA reads TGTGCCAGCAGTCTAGGACTCCAAAGCACAGATACGCAGTATTTT. As protein: CASSLGLQSTDTQYF.